A selection of T cell receptor beta chains follows, all from one sample in a study of blood T cells in healthy people across ages. MiXCR, run by TCRdb on the 5' RACE reads, gives a single entry per CDR3 protein. The sample lists around 1.5 million distinct CDR3 sequences; approximately 59% were seen once. The sequencing input was blood. These receptors were obtained from a man aged 18-30 years in good health. Each CDR3 is given with its conserved first and last residue. A D gene is named only where the DNA matches it firmly. Only some rows state a clone size, as once, few, many or a class for expanded clones.

CATSDLDGGTGSRRQETQYF	TGTGCCACCAGTGATTTGGACGGGGGGACAGGGTCAAGAAGGCAAGAGACCCAGTACTTC	TRBD1	-	TRBV24-1	TRBJ2-5
CASSYYDRRSSYEQYF	TGTGCCAGCAGTTACTATGACAGAAGGAGCTCCTACGAGCAGTACTTC	-	-	TRBV6-2/TRBV6-3	TRBJ2-7
CASSFSGYNSPLHF	TGTGCCAGCAGTTTTTCCGGTTACAATTCACCCCTCCACTTT	-	-	TRBV27	TRBJ1-6
CASSSSGTWDYEQFF	TGTGCCAGCAGTTCATCCGGGACCTGGGATTACGAGCAGTTCTTC	-	once	TRBV12-3/TRBV12-4	TRBJ2-1
CASSYSGRYSTEAFF	TGTGCCAGCAGTTACTCGGGGAGGTACAGTACCGAAGCTTTCTTT	-	-	TRBV6-2/TRBV6-3	TRBJ1-1
CASSLELGIEAFF	TGTGCCAGCAGCTTAGAGTTGGGGATTGAAGCTTTCTTT	-	-	TRBV7-8	TRBJ1-1
CASSYPAGTNEQFF	TGTGCCAGCAGCTACCCAGCGGGGACCAATGAGCAGTTCTTC	TRBD2	-	TRBV7-2	TRBJ2-1
CASSQDLGGLGEQYF	TGTGCCAGCAGCCAAGATCTCGGAGGTCTGGGTGAGCAGTACTTC	-	few	TRBV4-2	TRBJ2-4
CASSQRLAVDNEQFF	TGTGCCAGCAGCCAGAGACTAGCGGTGGACAATGAGCAGTTCTTC	TRBD2	-	TRBV4-2	TRBJ2-1
CSASGGLAGSVRNEQYF	TGCAGTGCTAGTGGGGGTTTAGCGGGATCGGTGCGGAACGAGCAGTACTTC	TRBD2	once	TRBV20-1	TRBJ2-7
CASSLAGACEQYF	TGTGCCAGCAGCCTAGCGGGGGCCTGCGAGCAGTACTTC	TRBD2	-	TRBV6-5	TRBJ2-7
CASRKGRADGHTF	TGCGCCAGCAGGAAGGGTCGGGCTGATGGCCACACCTTC	-	once	TRBV5-1	TRBJ1-2
CASSQVRSNFEETQYF	TGTGCCAGCAGCCAAGTGAGAAGTAACTTCGAAGAGACCCAGTACTTC	-	-	TRBV3-1	TRBJ2-5
CASSEPGQGLSYEQYF	TGCGCCAGCAGTGAGCCCGGACAGGGTCTTTCCTACGAGCAGTACTTC	TRBD1	few	TRBV10-2	TRBJ2-7
CASRAYHRGRWYNEQFF	TGTGCCAGCAGAGCTTATCATAGGGGGCGGTGGTACAATGAGCAGTTCTTC	TRBD1	-	TRBV27	TRBJ2-1
CASSEQGVGWGQETQFF	TGTGCCAGCAGTGAACAGGGTGTGGGTTGGGGCCAAGAGACCCAGTTCTTC	-	-	TRBV25-1	TRBJ2-1
CASSGKDTQYF	TGTGCCAGCAGCGGTAAAGATACGCAGTATTTT	-	-	TRBV5-5	TRBJ2-3
CASSQGPGGGQYF	TGCGCCAGCAGCCAAGGGCCAGGGGGTGGGCAGTACTTC	TRBD1	-	TRBV4-1	TRBJ2-5
CASSLKRGAQTQYF	TGTGCCAGCAGCCTAAAACGGGGGGCCCAGACCCAGTACTTC	-	few	TRBV7-9	TRBJ2-5
CSAAPGQGKYEQYF	TGCAGTGCGGCCCCGGGACAGGGGAAATACGAGCAGTACTTC	TRBD1	-	TRBV20-1	TRBJ2-7
CASSLEAGSNQPQHF	TGTGCCAGCTCCCTGGAGGCAGGGAGCAATCAGCCCCAGCATTTT	-	few	TRBV18	TRBJ1-5
CASSQGRGGEKLFF	TGTGCCAGCAGCCAAGGAAGGGGAGGTGAAAAACTGTTTTTT	-	-	TRBV3-1	TRBJ1-4
CSASPSRGEQFF	TGCAGTGCTAGTCCTTCGCGCGGTGAGCAGTTCTTC	-	-	TRBV20-1	TRBJ2-1
CASRGLAAPQETQYF	TGTGCCAGCAGGGGACTAGCGGCCCCCCAAGAGACCCAGTACTTC	TRBD2	-	TRBV7-8	TRBJ2-5
CASSEYRQNYGYTF	TGTGCCAGCAGTGAATATCGGCAGAACTATGGCTACACCTTC	-	-	TRBV25-1	TRBJ1-2
CASRPIGNDQPQHF	TGTGCCAGTCGCCCCATAGGAAACGATCAGCCCCAGCATTTT	-	-	TRBV19	TRBJ1-5
CAISEEGGPYNEQFF	TGTGCCATCAGTGAAGAAGGGGGACCCTACAATGAGCAGTTCTTC	-	-	TRBV10-3	TRBJ2-1
CASSDGRRSMNTEAFF	TGCGCCAGCAGTGATGGGAGAAGGTCCATGAACACTGAAGCTTTCTTT	-	-	TRBV10-1	TRBJ1-1
CASSELGKERTEAFF	TGTGCCAGCAGTGAATTGGGTAAGGAGAGGACTGAAGCTTTCTTT	-	-	TRBV25-1	TRBJ1-1
CASSPSKDYGYTF	TGTGCCAGCAGCCCCTCCAAGGACTATGGCTACACCTTC	-	-	TRBV3-1	TRBJ1-2
CAISESRTGDTEAFF	TGTGCCATCAGTGAGTCGAGGACAGGGGACACTGAAGCTTTCTTT	TRBD1	-	TRBV10-3	TRBJ1-1
CATSDVNGVNQPQHF	TGTGCCACCAGTGATGTCAATGGAGTGAATCAGCCCCAGCATTTT	-	-	TRBV24-1	TRBJ1-5
CASSHKWPEEETQYF	TGTGCCAGCAGCCATAAGTGGCCTGAAGAAGAGACCCAGTACTTC	-	few	TRBV7-8	TRBJ2-5
CASKRQGRDNQPQHF	TGTGCCAGCAAACGACAGGGAAGGGACAATCAGCCCCAGCATTTT	TRBD1	-	TRBV6-2/TRBV6-3	TRBJ1-5
CASSQAGTGAHEQYF	TGCGCCAGCAGCCAGGCCGGGACAGGGGCCCACGAGCAGTACTTC	TRBD1	-	TRBV4-1	TRBJ2-7
CASGLRGPNYGYTF	TGTGCCAGCGGTTTAAGGGGGCCGAACTATGGCTACACCTTC	TRBD1	-	TRBV27	TRBJ1-2
CASSFGLAESTDTQYF	TGTGCCAGCAGCTTCGGACTAGCGGAGAGCACAGATACGCAGTATTTT	TRBD2	-	TRBV7-9	TRBJ2-3
CASSVTGGGNQPQHF	TGTGCCAGCAGCGTGACAGGGGGCGGCAATCAGCCCCAGCATTTT	TRBD1	few	TRBV9	TRBJ1-5
CSARDLWETQYF	TGCAGTGCTAGAGATCTGTGGGAGACCCAGTACTTC	-	-	TRBV20-1	TRBJ2-5
CASSQVEKETQYF	TGCGCCAGCAGCCAAGTAGAAAAAGAGACCCAGTACTTC	-	few	TRBV4-1	TRBJ2-5